This T cell receptor beta chain is drawn from a study of blood T cell repertoires in COVID-19. Overall study context: The United States, Italy and Spain supplied acute and convalescent COVID-19 samples. In each case, the material was cDNA or gDNA derived from T cells, B-cell-depleted T cells, or PBMCs.

In the original workflow: From reference gene primer amplification, estimates of nucleated cell counts were derived. Only in-frame clones appear in the TCRdb table, and some are missing; sequencing was by immunoSEQ multiplex PCR. The V and J calls and clone size come from that table; D and trimming were worked out from the DNA. The data contain 130,000 to 150,000 clones, 78% of them singletons. Trimming shortened V by 5 bases and J by 7 bases, and 17 bases separated the two germline ends. This CDR3 is 14 amino acids long. Germline V CDR1 and CDR2: LNHDA, SQIVND (reference sequence). The rearrangement uses TRBV19 and TRBJ2-5, with TRBD2 as a possible D gene (6 bases). This TCR was recovered from a woman aged 55-70 years with acute or convalescent COVID-19. Sequencing input: peripheral blood. The CDR3: CASSSTPTGVTQYF. In DNA, the CDR3 is TGTGCCAGTAGTTCCACACCGACGGGAGTGACCCAGTACTTC.